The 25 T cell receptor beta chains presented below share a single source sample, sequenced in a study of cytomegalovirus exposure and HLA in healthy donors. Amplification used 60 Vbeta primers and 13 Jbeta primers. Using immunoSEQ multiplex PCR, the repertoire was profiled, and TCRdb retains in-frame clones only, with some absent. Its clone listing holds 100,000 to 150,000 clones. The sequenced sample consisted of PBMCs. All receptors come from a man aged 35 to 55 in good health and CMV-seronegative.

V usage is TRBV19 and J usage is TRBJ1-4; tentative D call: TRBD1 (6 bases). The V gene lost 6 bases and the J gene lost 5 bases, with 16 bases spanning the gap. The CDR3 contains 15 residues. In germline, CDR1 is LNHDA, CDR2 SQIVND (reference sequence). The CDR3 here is CASSSTGTLNEKLFF. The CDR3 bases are TGTGCCAGTAGCTCGACCGGGACACTAAATGAAAAACTGTTTTTT.

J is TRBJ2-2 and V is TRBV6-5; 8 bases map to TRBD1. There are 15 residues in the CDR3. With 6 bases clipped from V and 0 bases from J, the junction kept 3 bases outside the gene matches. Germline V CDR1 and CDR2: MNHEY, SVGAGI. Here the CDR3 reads CASRPDRANTGELFF. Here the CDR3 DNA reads TGTGCCAGCAGACCGGACAGGGCGAACACCGGGGAGCTGTTTTTT.

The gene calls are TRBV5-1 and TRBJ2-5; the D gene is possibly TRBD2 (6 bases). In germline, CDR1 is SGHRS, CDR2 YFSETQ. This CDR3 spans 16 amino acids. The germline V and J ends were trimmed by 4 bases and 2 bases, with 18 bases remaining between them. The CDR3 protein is CASSDPSWGRQETQYF. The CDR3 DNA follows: TGCGCCAGCAGCGACCCATCCTGGGGGAGGCAAGAGACCCAGTACTTC.

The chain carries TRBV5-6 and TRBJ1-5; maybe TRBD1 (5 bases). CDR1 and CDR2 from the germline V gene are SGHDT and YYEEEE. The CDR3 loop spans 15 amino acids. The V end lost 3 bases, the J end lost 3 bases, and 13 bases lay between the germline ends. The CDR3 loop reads CASSSGWGPNQPQHF. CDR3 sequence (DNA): TGTGCCAGCAGCTCAGGGTGGGGTCCCAATCAGCCCCAGCATTTT.

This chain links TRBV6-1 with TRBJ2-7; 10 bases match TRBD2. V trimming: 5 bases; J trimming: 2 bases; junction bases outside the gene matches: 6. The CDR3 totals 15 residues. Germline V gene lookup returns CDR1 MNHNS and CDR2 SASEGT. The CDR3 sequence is CASSQSSGSTYEQYF. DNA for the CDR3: TGTGCCAGCAGTCAATCTAGCGGGAGTACCTACGAGCAGTACTTC.

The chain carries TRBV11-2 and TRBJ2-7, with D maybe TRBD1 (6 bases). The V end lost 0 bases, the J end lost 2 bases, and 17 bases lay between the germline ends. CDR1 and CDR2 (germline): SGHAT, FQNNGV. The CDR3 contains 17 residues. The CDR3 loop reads CASSLDADRPFPYEQYF. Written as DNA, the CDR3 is TGTGCCAGCAGCTTAGATGCAGACAGGCCTTTTCCCTACGAGCAGTACTTC.

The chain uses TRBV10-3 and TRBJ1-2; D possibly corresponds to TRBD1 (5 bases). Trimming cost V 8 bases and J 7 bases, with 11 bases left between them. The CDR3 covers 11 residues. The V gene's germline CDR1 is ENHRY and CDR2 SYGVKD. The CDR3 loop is CAIGAGSGYTF. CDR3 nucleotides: TGTGCCATCGGGGCAGGGTCTGGCTACACCTTC.

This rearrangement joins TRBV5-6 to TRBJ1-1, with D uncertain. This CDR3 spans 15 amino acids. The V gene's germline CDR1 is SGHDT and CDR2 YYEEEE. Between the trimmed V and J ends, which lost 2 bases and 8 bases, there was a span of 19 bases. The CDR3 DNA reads TGTGCCAGCAGCTTAGTAATCCCCTCAGGCCCCGAAGCTTTCTTT. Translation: CASSLVIPSGPEAFF.

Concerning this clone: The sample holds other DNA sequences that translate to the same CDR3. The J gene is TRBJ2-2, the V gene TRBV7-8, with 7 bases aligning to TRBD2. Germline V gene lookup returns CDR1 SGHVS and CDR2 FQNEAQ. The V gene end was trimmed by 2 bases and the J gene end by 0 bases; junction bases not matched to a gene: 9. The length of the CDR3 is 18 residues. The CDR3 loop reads CASSLRAASGPNTGELFF. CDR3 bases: TGTGCCAGCAGCTTAAGGGCGGCTAGCGGTCCGAACACCGGGGAGCTGTTTTTT.

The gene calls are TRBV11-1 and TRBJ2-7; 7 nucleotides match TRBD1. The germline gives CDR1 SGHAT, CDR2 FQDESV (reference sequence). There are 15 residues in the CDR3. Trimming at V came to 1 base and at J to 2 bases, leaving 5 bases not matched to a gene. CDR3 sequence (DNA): TGTGCCAGCAGCTTAGTGACAGGGCCCCCCTACGAGCAGTACTTC. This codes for CASSLVTGPPYEQYF.

CDR3 sequence: CAWSGLFPDSYNEQFF. In nucleotides, the CDR3 is TGTGCCTGGAGTGGACTCTTCCCCGACTCCTACAATGAGCAGTTCTTC. The chain recombines TRBV30 with TRBJ2-1; D is ambiguous. This CDR3 is 16 amino acids long. The V and J ends lost 1 base and 0 bases respectively, with 13 bases between them. CDR1 and CDR2 from the germline V gene are GTSNPN and SVGIG (reference sequence).

The CDR3 reads CASSFHDRGRGYTF. The CDR3 region has the DNA TGTGCCAGCAGCTTCCACGACAGGGGGCGCGGCTACACCTTC. The chain joins TRBV11-2 to TRBJ1-2, with 10 bases fitting TRBD1. Germline V gene data show CDR1 as SGHAT and CDR2 as FQNNGV. The CDR3 is 14 amino acids. Trimming took 3 bases from V and 8 from J; bases not matched to a gene: 6.

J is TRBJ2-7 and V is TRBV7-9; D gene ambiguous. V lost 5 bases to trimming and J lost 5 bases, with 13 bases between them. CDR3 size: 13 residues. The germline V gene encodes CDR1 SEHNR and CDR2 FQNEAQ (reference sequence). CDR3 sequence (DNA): TGTGCCAGCAGCAACCCCCTCGCGGACGAGCAGTACTTC. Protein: CASSNPLADEQYF.

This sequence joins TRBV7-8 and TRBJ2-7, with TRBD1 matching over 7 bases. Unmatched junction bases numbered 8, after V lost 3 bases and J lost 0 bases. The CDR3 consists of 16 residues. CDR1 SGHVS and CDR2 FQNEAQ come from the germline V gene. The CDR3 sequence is CASSFDFDRASYEQYF. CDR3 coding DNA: TGTGCCAGCAGCTTCGACTTCGACAGGGCCTCCTACGAGCAGTACTTC.

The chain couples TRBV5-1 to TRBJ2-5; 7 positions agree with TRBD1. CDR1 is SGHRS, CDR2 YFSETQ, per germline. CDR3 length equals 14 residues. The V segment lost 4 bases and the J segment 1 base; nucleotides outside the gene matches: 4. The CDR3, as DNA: TGCGCCAGCAGCCAGGGACAGTTCCAAGAGACCCAGTACTTC. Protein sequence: CASSQGQFQETQYF.

The CDR3 protein is CASSQDPASGEQYF. CDR3 sequence (DNA): TGCGCCAGCAGCCAAGATCCAGCGAGCGGCGAGCAGTACTTC. The J gene is TRBJ2-7, the V gene TRBV4-1; D possibly corresponds to TRBD2 (5 bases). Trimming pared 0 bases from V and 6 bases from J, leaving 12 bases between. Germline CDR1 and CDR2: MGHRA and YSYEKL. This CDR3 contains 14 residues.

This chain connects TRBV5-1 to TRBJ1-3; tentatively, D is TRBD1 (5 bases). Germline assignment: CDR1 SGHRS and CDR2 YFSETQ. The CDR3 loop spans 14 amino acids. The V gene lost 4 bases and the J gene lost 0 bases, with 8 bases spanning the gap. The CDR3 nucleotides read TGCGCCAGCAGCGCCGGGGGCTCTGGAAACACCATATATTTT. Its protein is CASSAGGSGNTIYF.

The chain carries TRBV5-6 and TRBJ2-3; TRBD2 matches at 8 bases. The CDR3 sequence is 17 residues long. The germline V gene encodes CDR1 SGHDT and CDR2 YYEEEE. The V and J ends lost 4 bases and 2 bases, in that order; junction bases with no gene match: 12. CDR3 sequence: CASSLFSGMWSTDTQYF. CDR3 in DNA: TGTGCCAGCAGCCTCTTTAGCGGGATGTGGTCCACAGATACGCAGTATTTT.

For the CDR3, the DNA is TGTGCCAGCAGCCGAAGGGGGGGGCGCCCAGGGCAAGAGACCCAGTACTTC. This gives the protein CASSRRGGRPGQETQYF. The chain joins TRBV28 to TRBJ2-5; maybe TRBD2 (7 bases). Per germline, CDR1 MDHEN and CDR2 SYDVKM. V was cut by 6 bases and J by 2 bases, with 22 bases left in between. The CDR3 covers 17 residues. The whole variable domain, remainder taken from reference TRBV28 and TRBJ2-5, is DVKVTQSSRYLVKRTGEKVFLECVQDMDHENMFWYRQDPGLGLRLIYFSYDVKMKEKGDIPEGYSVSREKKERFSLILESASTNQTSMYLCASSRRGGRPGQETQYFGPGTRLLVL.

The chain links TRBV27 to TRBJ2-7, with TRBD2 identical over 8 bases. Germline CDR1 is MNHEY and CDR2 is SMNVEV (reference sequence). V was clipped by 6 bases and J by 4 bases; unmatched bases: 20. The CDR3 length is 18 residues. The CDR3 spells CASSRLAAGGRLGYEQYF. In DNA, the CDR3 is TGTGCCAGCAGCCGCCTGGCCGCGGGCGGGAGGTTAGGTTACGAGCAGTACTTC.

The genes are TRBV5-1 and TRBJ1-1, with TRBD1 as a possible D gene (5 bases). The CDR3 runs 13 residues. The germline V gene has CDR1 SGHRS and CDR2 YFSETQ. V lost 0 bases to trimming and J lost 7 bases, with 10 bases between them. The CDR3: CASSLDRPFEAFF. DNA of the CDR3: TGCGCCAGCAGCTTGGACAGGCCATTTGAAGCTTTCTTT.

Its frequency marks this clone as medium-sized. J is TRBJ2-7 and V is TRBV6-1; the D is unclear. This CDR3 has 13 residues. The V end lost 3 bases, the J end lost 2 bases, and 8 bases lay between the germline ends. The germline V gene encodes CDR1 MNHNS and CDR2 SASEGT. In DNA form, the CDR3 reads TGTGCCAGCAGTGATCCAAATCCCTACGAGCAGTACTTC. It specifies CASSDPNPYEQYF.

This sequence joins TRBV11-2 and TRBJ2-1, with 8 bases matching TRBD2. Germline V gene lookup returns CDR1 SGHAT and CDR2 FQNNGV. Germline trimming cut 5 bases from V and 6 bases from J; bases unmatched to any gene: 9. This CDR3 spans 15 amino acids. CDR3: CASSTSGRESNEQFF. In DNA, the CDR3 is TGTGCCAGCAGCACAAGCGGGAGAGAGAGCAATGAGCAGTTCTTC.

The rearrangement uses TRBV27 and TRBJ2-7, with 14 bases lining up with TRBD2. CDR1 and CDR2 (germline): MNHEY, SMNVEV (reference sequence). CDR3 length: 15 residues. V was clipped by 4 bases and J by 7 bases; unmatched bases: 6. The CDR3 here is CASSSGLAGVREQYF. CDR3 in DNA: TGTGCCAGCAGTTCGGGACTAGCGGGAGTGCGGGAGCAGTACTTC.

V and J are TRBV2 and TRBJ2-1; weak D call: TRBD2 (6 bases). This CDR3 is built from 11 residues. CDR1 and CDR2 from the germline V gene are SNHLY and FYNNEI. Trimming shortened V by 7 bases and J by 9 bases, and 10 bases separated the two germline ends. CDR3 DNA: TGTGCCAGCATACTAGCCAGTGAGCAGTTCTTC. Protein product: CASILASEQFF.